This T cell receptor beta chain emerged from a study of blood T cell repertoires in COVID-19. Study background: Collection of acute and convalescent COVID-19 samples took place in the United States, Italy and Spain.

The protocol was immunoSEQ multiplex PCR, while the TCRdb copy is restricted to in-frame clones and leaves out a portion. The data show fewer than 200,000 clones, 88% seen once. Germline V gene lookup returns CDR1 KGHSH and CDR2 LQKENI. V dropped 4 bases and J dropped 7; count of bases not matched to a gene: 5. The CDR3 has 14 residues. Sequenced: peripheral blood. The origin of this receptor is a middle-aged man who had recovered from COVID-19. The chain joins TRBV18 to TRBJ1-4; 8 nucleotides align to TRBD1. The CDR3 DNA reads TGTGCCAGCTCACGAAGGACAGGGAGTGAAAAACTGTTTTTT. It translates to CASSRRTGSEKLFF.